This TCR beta chain was sequenced during a study of T cell changes during pregnancy in multiple sclerosis. The trim removed 4 bases at V and 7 bases at J, leaving 6 bases unmatched. This CDR3 has 15 amino acids. Assay used: immunoSEQ multiplex PCR; TCRdb lists only in-frame clones, some missing. The sample has tens of thousands of clones, over 75% seen once; the top ten hold approximately 10%. Sequencing used CD8+ T cells from peripheral blood mononuclear cells, obtained in the third trimester of pregnancy. The V call is TRBV23-1, the J call TRBJ1-4; TRBD1 matches 10 bases. TRBV23-1 is an ORF for which the function is uncertain. The sequence was collected from a female donor with multiple sclerosis, enrolled in a pregnancy study. CDR3 DNA: TGCGCCAGCAGTCCGACAGGGGGCGGGATTGAAAAACTGTTTTTT. Translated, it gives CASSPTGGGIEKLFF.